Presented here are 5 T cell receptor beta chains from one specimen sequenced in a study of cytomegalovirus exposure and HLA in healthy donors (dated by TCRdb to 2016 to 2017). The library was generated by the immunoSEQ multiplex PCR assay. The multiplex PCR relied on a mix of 60 forward primers for TCR Vbeta segments and 13 reverse primers for TCR Jbeta segments. TCRdb's version of the immuneACCESS table is confined to in-frame rearrangements and falls short of the full clone set. An unresolved V gene accounts for under half of the shortfall where checked; the remainder is of unknown origin. The sample table shows approximately 190,000 clones, and about four fifths are seen once. In total, the top ten clones hold about 3% of the sample. Input material: PBMCs. The origin of the receptors is a man aged 35 to 55 in good health and CMV-seropositive.

This chain links TRBV10-3 with TRBJ2-5, with D perhaps matching TRBD1 (5 bases). Gene TRBJ2-7 matches the end of the DNA better, so the J call may be wrong. The CDR3 totals 15 residues. Germline V lookup: CDR1 ENHRY, CDR2 SYGVKD. The CDR3 DNA reads as TGTGCCATCAGTGAGTCGGGGCCGCTAGGCTACGAGCAGTACTTC. Amino acid sequence: CAISESGPLGYEQYF.

As DNA, the CDR3 is TGTGCCAGCACACCCACCCGAATTGTTGGCGGGGGGGCCTTTGGGACAGATACGCAGTATTTT. Protein: CASTPTRIVGGGAFGTDTQYF. J is TRBJ2-3 and V is TRBV27; TRBD2 matches 9 bases. Germline CDR1 is MNHEY and CDR2 is SMNVEV (reference sequence). The CDR3 loop spans 21 amino acids. With 7 bases clipped from V and 3 bases from J, the junction kept 26 bases outside the gene matches.

This chain links TRBV7-3 with TRBJ2-1, with TRBD2 matching 11 bases. The CDR3 consists of 19 residues. J gave up 5 bases and V 2 bases, and 14 bases lay outside the gene matches. Germline V gives CDR1 SGHTA, CDR2 FQGTGA. The DNA of the CDR3 is TGTGCCAGCAGCTTAGGGCCGGGACTAGCGGCCTCTGAGGACAATGAGCAGTTCTTC. It is translated as CASSLGPGLAASEDNEQFF.

The chain links TRBV27 to TRBJ1-2; D unresolved. This CDR3 is 15 amino acids long. Trimming left V 5 bases short and J 4 bases short, with 17 bases between. Germline loops: CDR1 MNHEY, CDR2 SMNVEV (reference sequence). The CDR3 DNA is TGTGCCAGCAGTCGAGAATTGGCAGACTTCTATGGCTACACCTTC. Encoded protein: CASSRELADFYGYTF.

The chain is built from TRBV5-4 and TRBJ2-7; 10 nucleotides agree with TRBD2. The CDR3 has 18 amino acids. CDR1 SGHNT and CDR2 YYREEE come from the germline V gene (reference sequence). The V and J ends lost 4 bases and 2 bases, in that order; junction bases with no gene match: 15. The CDR3 region has the DNA TGTGCCAGCAGCGGCGGGGGTACTCTAGCGGGGGCCCCCTACGAGCAGTACTTC. As protein: CASSGGGTLAGAPYEQYF.